The sequence of this T cell receptor beta chain was determined in a study of beta chain features in type 1 diabetes. This clone was counted a few times. Its antigen is currently unknown. The junction had 2 bases not matched to a gene; V was cut back by 5 bases and J by 2 bases. This CDR3 is 13 amino acids long. The germline CDR1 and CDR2 sequences are SGHTA and FQGNSA. The investigators reverse transcribed all of the isolated RNA, so they sequenced expressed TCRB transcripts. This table comes from immunoSEQ multiplex PCR, and its TCRdb copy is limited to in-frame clones, with some not included. Of hundreds of thousands of clones listed, 11% are singletons. Study-level points and caveats: A moderate, significant TCRB CDR3 shortening appeared in type 1 diabetes across four CD4+ subsets.

Sequenced sample: naive CD4+ T cells from blood. V and J are TRBV7-2 and TRBJ1-2; TRBD1 aligns across 7 bases. This receptor was taken from a woman aged 25 to 39 in good health. CDR3 DNA sequence: TGTGCCAGCAGCCAGACAGGGAACTATGGCTACACCTTC. This codes for CASSQTGNYGYTF.